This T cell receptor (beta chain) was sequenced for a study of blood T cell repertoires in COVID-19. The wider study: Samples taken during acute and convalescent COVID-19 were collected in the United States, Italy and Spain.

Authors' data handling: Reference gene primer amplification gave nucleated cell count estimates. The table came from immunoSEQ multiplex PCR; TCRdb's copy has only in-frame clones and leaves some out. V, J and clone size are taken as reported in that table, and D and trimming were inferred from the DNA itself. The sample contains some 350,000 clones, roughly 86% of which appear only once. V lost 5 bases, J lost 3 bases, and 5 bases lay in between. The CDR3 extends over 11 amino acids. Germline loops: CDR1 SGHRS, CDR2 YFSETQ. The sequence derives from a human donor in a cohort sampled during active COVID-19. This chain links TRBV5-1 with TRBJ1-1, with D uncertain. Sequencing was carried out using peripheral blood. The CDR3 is CASRLDTEAFF. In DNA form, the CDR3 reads TGCGCCAGCAGATTAGACACTGAAGCTTTCTTT.